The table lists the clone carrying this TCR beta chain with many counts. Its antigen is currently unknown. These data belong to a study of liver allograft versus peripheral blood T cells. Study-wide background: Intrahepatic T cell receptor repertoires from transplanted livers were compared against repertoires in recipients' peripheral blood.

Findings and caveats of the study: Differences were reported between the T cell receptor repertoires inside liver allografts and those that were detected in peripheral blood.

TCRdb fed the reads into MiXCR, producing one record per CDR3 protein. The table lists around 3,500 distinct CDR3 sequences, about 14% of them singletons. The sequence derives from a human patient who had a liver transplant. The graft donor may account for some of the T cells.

The CDR3 spells CASSHEGPSYNEQFF. The CDR3 DNA reads as TGTGCCAGCAGTCATGAGGGCCCTTCCTACAATGAGCAGTTCTTC. The chain joins TRBV12-3 or TRBV12-4 to TRBJ2-1; D is perhaps TRBD2 (5 bases). The CDR3 length is 15 residues. V was trimmed by 5 bases and J by 1 base, leaving 12 bases between them.